This T cell receptor beta chain was sequenced in a study of T cell responses to AZD1222 COVID-19 vaccine. Overall study context: Second doses were pooled across both intervals (about 4 or about 12 weeks).

The study, taken as a whole, reports: Of spike-specific TCRs, nearly half reportedly target regions left unmutated in variants.

Sequenced by immunoSEQ multiplex PCR; TCRdb stores in-frame clones only, minus some. The table records 130,000 to 150,000 clones, roughly 90% of them present only once. A word on this clone: What it binds is not known.

CDR1 and CDR2 (germline): KGHSH, LQKENI. The CDR3 has 15 amino acids. The V and J ends lost 3 bases and 4 bases, in that order; junction bases with no gene match: 9. The chain carries TRBV18 and TRBJ2-7; 7 nucleotides agree with TRBD1. This receptor was obtained from an adult in good health. The source was peripheral blood, collected on day 0 of AZD1222 vaccination. CDR3 coding DNA: TGTGCCAGCTCACCCTTGGGACAGTGGGAGTACGAGCAGTACTTC. Protein: CASSPLGQWEYEQYF.